One sample yielded the 14 T cell receptor beta chains listed below, sequenced in a study of CD8 T cells in ankylosing spondylitis. TCRdb re-called the 5' RACE reads with MiXCR, one entry per CDR3 protein. The sample has 150,000 to 200,000 distinct CDR3 sequences; 15% to 20% are singletons. The material sequenced was blood, either unsorted or a sorted T cell fraction (not recorded which). The receptors were gathered from a male donor between 5 and 29 years old with ankylosing spondylitis or in good health (not recorded which).

There are many counts of this clonotype. The rearrangement links TRBV5-1 to TRBJ2-7; TRBD1 matches 9 bases. The CDR3 runs 16 residues. Germline V gives CDR1 SGHRS, CDR2 YFSETQ. Trimming took 0 bases from V and 0 from J; bases not matched to a gene: 4. CDR3 region: CASSLEPGQGSYEQYF. In DNA form, the CDR3 reads TGCGCCAGCAGCTTGGAACCGGGACAGGGCTCCTACGAGCAGTACTTC.

This rearrangement joins TRBV20-1 to TRBJ2-1; 8 positions agree with TRBD2. Germline loops: CDR1 DFQATT, CDR2 SNEGSKA (reference sequence). The CDR3 consists of 12 residues. J gave up 10 bases and V 5 bases, and 7 bases lay outside the gene matches. The CDR3 sequence: CSAPGGPFEQFF. CDR3 nucleotide sequence: TGCAGTGCTCCGGGAGGGCCGTTCGAGCAGTTCTTC.

This clonotype showed up many times. V and J are TRBV6-5 and TRBJ2-2; D not certain. This CDR3 is built from 12 residues. The V gene lost 7 bases and the J gene lost 4 bases, with 7 bases spanning the gap. The germline CDR1 and CDR2 sequences are MNHEY and SVGAGI. The CDR3 here is CASMFPTGELFF. CDR3 DNA sequence: TGTGCCAGCATGTTCCCCACCGGGGAGCTGTTTTTT.

CDR3 residues: CSVELQMNTEAFF. The CDR3 region has the DNA TGCAGCGTTGAACTACAGATGAACACTGAAGCTTTCTTT. The chain uses TRBV29-1 and TRBJ1-1, with D unclear. The CDR3 extends over 13 amino acids. Per the germline V gene, CDR1 is SQVTM and CDR2 is ANQGSEA. V was shortened by 2 bases and J by 0 bases, with 7 bases between the two germline ends.

This clonotype was observed many times. The rearrangement uses TRBV20-1 and TRBJ2-5; TRBD1 or TRBD2 may be the D gene (5 bases each). Germline V gives CDR1 DFQATT, CDR2 SNEGSKA (reference sequence). The CDR3 loop spans 15 amino acids. V was cut by 7 bases and J by 5 bases, with 23 bases left in between. The CDR3 nucleotides read TGCAGTGGGGGTTACATATCCGGGACGTACGAGACCCAGTACTTC. It codes for CSGGYISGTYETQYF.

This clonotype was counted at least ten times. The chain is built from TRBV20-1 and TRBJ2-3; 10 bases are shared with TRBD2. Germline assignment: CDR1 DFQATT and CDR2 SNEGSKA (reference sequence). CDR3 length: 16 amino acids. Germline trimming cut 6 bases from V and 5 bases from J; bases unmatched to any gene: 14. CDR3 bases: TGCAGTGCCCTTTCGGCTAGCGGGAGCGTAATAGATACGCAGTATTTT. Translation gives CSALSASGSVIDTQYF.

This clonotype was seen ten or more times. This chain joins TRBV29-1 and TRBJ1-5, with unresolved D. V was clipped by 7 bases and J by 6 bases, with 13 bases between them. Germline V gene sequence: CDR1 SQVTM, CDR2 ANQGSEA. The CDR3 runs to 12 residues. CDR3 amino acids: CSARDIGQPQHF. As DNA, the CDR3 is TGCAGCGCCAGAGATATAGGTCAGCCCCAGCATTTT.

In this sample, this clonotype turned up many times. The chain couples TRBV20-1 to TRBJ2-1, with 8 bases lining up with TRBD2. The junction had 20 bases not matched to a gene; V was cut back by 0 bases and J by 7 bases. The CDR3 extends over 19 amino acids. Germline V gives CDR1 DFQATT, CDR2 SNEGSKA (reference sequence). CDR3 sequence reads: CSARDPRGGSSGRGNEQFF. The CDR3 DNA reads as TGCAGTGCTAGAGACCCACGGGGAGGGTCTAGCGGGCGGGGGAATGAGCAGTTCTTC.

This clonotype was observed many times. The chain has TRBV5-1 and TRBJ2-7; a possible D gene is TRBD2 (6 bases). The germline CDR1 and CDR2 sequences are SGHRS and YFSETQ. This CDR3 comprises 15 residues. V lost 1 base, J lost 7 bases, and 18 bases lay in between. The CDR3 bases are TGCGCCAGCAGCTTGACGGGGGATGGACTACAAGAGCAGTACGTC. It encodes CASSLTGDGLQEQYV.

This clonotype was detected many times. This chain uses TRBV7-9 with TRBJ2-5; 7 nucleotides agree with TRBD2. The germline CDR1 and CDR2 sequences are SEHNR and FQNEAQ (reference sequence). Trimming took 6 bases from V and 1 from J; bases not matched to a gene: 11. The CDR3 is 16 amino acids. The DNA of the CDR3 is TGTGCCAGCAGTCAATCCCTGAGCGGGACCCAAGAGACCCAGTACTTC. As protein: CASSQSLSGTQETQYF.

This clonotype has only a few counts. The chain couples TRBV30 to TRBJ2-1; D gene ambiguous. This CDR3 has 12 amino acids. Trimming stripped 1 base from V and 6 bases from J, with 7 bases between. CDR1 GTSNPN and CDR2 SVGIG come from the germline V gene (reference sequence). In DNA form, the CDR3 reads TGTGCCTGGAGTGGCCCTAGCAATGAGCAGTTCTTC. Encoded protein: CAWSGPSNEQFF.

This clonotype has a handful of counts. The chain couples TRBV29-1 to TRBJ2-7, with a weak D call TRBD2 (6 bases). Germline CDR1 reads SQVTM; CDR2 reads ANQGSEA. The germline V and J ends were trimmed by 6 bases and 4 bases, with 19 bases remaining between them. The length of the CDR3 is 14 residues. CDR3 loop: CSVGEATGGYEQYF. The CDR3 coding sequence is TGCAGCGTCGGGGAGGCTACAGGAGGGTACGAGCAGTACTTC.

This clonotype was seen repeatedly, ten times or more. This sequence joins TRBV29-1 and TRBJ2-2; no definite D call. CDR3 size: 15 residues. From germline, CDR1 is SQVTM and CDR2 ANQGSEA. The V end was cut by 5 bases, the J end by 3 bases, with 16 bases between. The chain's CDR3 is CSVSHSQDYTGELFF. CDR3 nucleotides: TGCAGCGTTTCACACAGCCAGGATTACACCGGGGAGCTGTTTTTT.

This clonotype was seen ten or more times. The chain links TRBV15 to TRBJ1-1; D gene ambiguous. The CDR3 runs to 14 residues. Per germline, CDR1 LNHNV and CDR2 YYDKDF (reference sequence). Trimming pared 5 bases from V and 4 bases from J, leaving 14 bases between. The CDR3 is CATSQVLGSTEAFF. CDR3 nucleotides: TGTGCCACCAGCCAGGTGCTCGGGAGCACTGAAGCTTTCTTT.